This is a list of T cell receptor beta chains from one sample in a study of shared clonotypes between healthy human individuals. Generated by immunoSEQ multiplex PCR, the TCRdb table keeps only in-frame clones and is missing some. The sample lists around 640,000 clones; about 96% were seen once. The source material was naive CD8+ T cells sorted from blood. The receptors were sampled from a woman aged 25 to 39 in good health. CDR3s include the opening cysteine and the closing phenylalanine or tryptophan. D genes are given only for firm matches. Clone size is not always given. Where it is, it says once, few, many or a class for expanded clones.

J gene,V gene,D gene,clone size,CDR3 protein,CDR3 DNA
TRBJ1-1,TRBV29-1,TRBD1,.,CSVRDRVFTEAFF,TGCAGCGTTCGGGACAGGGTGTTCACTGAAGCTTTCTTT
TRBJ2-5,TRBV28,TRBD1,once,CASSVPLGQEQETQYF,TGTGCCAGCAGTGTACCGCTCGGACAGGAACAAGAGACCCAGTACTTC
TRBJ2-1,TRBV2,TRBD2,.,CASILAGEGYNEQFF,TGTGCCAGCATTTTAGCGGGAGAGGGCTACAATGAGCAGTTCTTC
TRBJ1-1,TRBV7-2,.,.,CASSYMNTEAFF,TGTGCCAGCAGCTACATGAACACTGAAGCTTTCTTT
TRBJ2-7,TRBV29-1,TRBD1,.,CSVEDLGDRGYEQYF,TGCAGCGTTGAAGATCTAGGGGACAGGGGCTACGAGCAGTACTTC
TRBJ2-1,TRBV7-8,.,.,CASSLALSPAWVSSEQFF,TGTGCCAGCAGCTTAGCGCTTTCTCCTGCGTGGGTATCCAGTGAGCAGTTCTTC
TRBJ2-4,TRBV13,TRBD2,.,CASSPTGTRDPNIQYF,TGTGCCAGCAGCCCCACCGGGACTAGGGATCCCAACATTCAGTACTTC
TRBJ2-3,TRBV9,.,.,CASSAGYSTDTQYF,TGTGCCAGCAGCGCGGGATATTCAACAGATACGCAGTATTTT
TRBJ2-6,TRBV29-1,TRBD1,once,CSVEVRDRGSYGANVLTF,TGCAGCGTTGAAGTCCGGGACAGGGGCTCTTATGGGGCCAACGTCCTGACTTTC
TRBJ2-4,TRBV27,TRBD1,.,CASSLGDRKNIQYF,TGTGCCAGCAGTTTAGGGGACAGAAAAAACATTCAGTACTTC
TRBJ1-1,TRBV30,.,.,CACQIGWTEAFF,TGTGCCTGCCAAATAGGCTGGACTGAAGCTTTCTTT
TRBJ2-3,TRBV5-6,TRBD1,.,CASSLAAGGATDTQYF,TGTGCCAGCAGCTTGGCGGCAGGGGGCGCGACAGATACGCAGTATTTT
TRBJ2-5,TRBV27,.,.,CASSLSLGLVQETQYF,TGTGCCAGCAGTTTATCGTTAGGGTTGGTGCAAGAGACCCAGTACTTC
TRBJ2-1,TRBV7-9,.,few,CASSLGGLGYEQFF,TGTGCCAGCAGCTTAGGGGGCCTCGGGTATGAGCAGTTCTTC
TRBJ2-7,TRBV9,.,.,CASSVAAANSYEQYF,TGTGCCAGCAGCGTAGCGGCAGCTAATTCCTACGAGCAGTACTTC
TRBJ2-7,TRBV2,.,.,CASSGSFRGSYEQYF,TGTGCCAGCAGTGGAAGTTTCAGGGGATCCTACGAGCAGTACTTC
TRBJ1-1,TRBV2,.,.,CASRQGESNTEAFF,TGTGCCAGCAGACAGGGTGAGTCGAACACTGAAGCTTTCTTT
TRBJ2-5,TRBV9,TRBD2,.,CASSVGGSGTSQYF,TGTGCCAGCAGCGTAGGGGGTAGCGGGACGTCCCAGTACTTC
TRBJ2-2,TRBV27,TRBD2,.,CASSPGTSTGELFF,TGTGCCAGCAGTCCAGGGACTAGCACCGGGGAGCTGTTTTTT
TRBJ1-1,TRBV27,.,.,CASSSFKSYRVPEAFF,TGTGCCAGCAGTTCTTTCAAATCTTACAGGGTCCCTGAAGCTTTCTTT
TRBJ1-2,TRBV28,.,.,CASSFTENYGYTF,TGTGCCAGCAGTTTTACGGAGAACTATGGCTACACCTTC
TRBJ1-5,TRBV4-1,.,.,CASSQVLGGQPQHF,TGCGCCAGCAGCCAAGTGCTGGGAGGTCAGCCCCAGCATTTT
TRBJ1-2,TRBV15,TRBD1,.,CATSRASGTGGGYTF,TGTGCCACCAGCAGAGCAAGTGGGACAGGGGGTGGCTACACCTTC
TRBJ2-1,TRBV2,.,once,CASKPLKNEQFF,TGTGCCAGCAAGCCGCTGAAAAATGAGCAGTTCTTC
TRBJ2-7,TRBV10-2,.,.,CASSNPATGDYEQYF,TGCGCCAGCAGTAATCCGGCGACAGGCGACTACGAGCAGTACTTC
TRBJ1-1,TRBV7-9,.,.,CASREGGNEAFF,TGTGCCAGCAGGGAGGGAGGTAATGAAGCTTTCTTT
TRBJ2-1,TRBV9,TRBD2,.,CASSPGTSGNYNEQFF,TGTGCCAGCAGCCCAGGGACTAGCGGGAACTACAATGAGCAGTTCTTC
TRBJ2-2,TRBV5-1,.,.,CASSFYPLRVANTGELFF,TGCGCCAGCAGCTTTTACCCGCTCAGGGTTGCGAACACCGGGGAGCTGTTTTTT
TRBJ2-5,TRBV14,.,.,CASSQDRTYQETQYF,TGTGCCAGCAGCCAAGATAGGACGTACCAAGAGACCCAGTACTTC
TRBJ2-7,TRBV4-2,TRBD1,.,CASSQGRDSSYEQYF,TGTGCCAGCAGCCAAGGACGGGACAGCTCCTACGAGCAGTACTTC
TRBJ1-2,TRBV27,.,.,CASSLRGAPRGYTF,TGTGCCAGCAGTTTACGGGGGGCGCCTCGAGGCTACACCTTC
TRBJ1-4,TRBV13,.,.,CASSFWESKDYEKLFF,TGTGCCAGCAGCTTCTGGGAGTCAAAAGATTACGAAAAACTGTTTTTT
TRBJ1-4,TRBV5-4,TRBD1,.,CASSSGQPDREKLFF,TGTGCCAGCAGCTCGGGACAGCCCGACCGGGAAAAACTGTTTTTT
TRBJ2-1,TRBV19,.,.,CASSIVGSGSSSYNEQFF,TGTGCCAGTAGTATAGTTGGTAGCGGATCGAGCTCCTACAATGAGCAGTTCTTC
TRBJ2-7,TRBV5-8,.,.,CASSKDSYEQYF,TGTGCCAGCAGCAAGGACTCCTACGAGCAGTACTTC
TRBJ2-1,TRBV4-1,TRBD2,.,CASSREAGLNEQFF,TGCGCCAGCAGCCGAGAAGCGGGGCTAAATGAGCAGTTCTTC
TRBJ1-5,TRBV5-6,.,.,CASSLAGDVHHQHF,TGTGCCAGCAGCTTAGCGGGGGATGTTCACCACCAGCATTTT